This T cell receptor (beta chain) was sequenced during a study of blood T cell repertoires in COVID-19. Profiling relied on immunoSEQ multiplex PCR, and the TCRdb table lists in-frame clones only, not all of them. The table has 150,000 to 200,000 clones, roughly 83% seen once. Germline V CDR1 and CDR2: KGHSH, LQKENI. CDR3 length equals 15 residues. The V end lost 6 bases, the J end lost 0 bases, and 12 bases lay between the germline ends. The clonotype originates from a woman aged 55 to 70 who had recovered from COVID-19. This chain links TRBV18 with TRBJ1-3; unclear D gene. Source material: PBMCs or T cells enriched from blood (not recorded which). CDR3: CASSSQAFSGNTIYF. The CDR3 nucleotides read TGTGCCAGCTCGTCCCAGGCCTTCTCTGGAAACACCATATATTTT.